This TCR beta chain was captured in a study of blood T cell repertoires in COVID-19 (TCRdb year 2020). For the study in its entirety: The collaborator samples originated in the United States, Italy and Spain and spanned the acute and convalescent phases of COVID-19. The prospective study material was composed of cDNA or gDNA derived from T cells, B-cell-depleted T cells, or PBMCs. Deeply sampled blood TCRbeta repertoires from subjects exposed to, actively infected with, or recovered from COVID-19 were included in the dataset. The repertoires were made available in a free public database intended to serve as a resource for research on the immune response to SARS-CoV-2. Samples were obtained from the ongoing ImmuneRACE study (first 160 participants) and from about 1,300 subjects provided by 6 global collaborators. The sample metadata nearly always contained a de-identified subject ID, COVID-19 status, age in years and sex. Where available, HLA class I and class II types were taken from metadata supplied by the sample provider and were not determined by assay-based typing.

TCRbeta CDR3 regions were amplified from genomic DNA by means of the immunoSEQ Assay, a bias-controlled multiplex PCR. For the original study's pipeline: The number of nucleated cells in each sample was estimated by amplification of reference gene primers within the assay. To quantify the absolute abundance of each unique TCRbeta CDR3 rearrangement, sequence reads were collapsed and filtered. For each sample, productive Simpson clonality was calculated as the square root of Simpson's diversity index over productive rearrangements. TCRdb stores this immuneACCESS table with in-frame sequences only. Part of the clones is absent; in the studies checked, under half of the shortfall reflects unresolved V genes, and no reason is known for the rest. V, J and clone size are taken as reported in that table, and D and trimming were inferred from the DNA itself. The sample table records under 250,000 clones; around 80% of these occur just once. Clones ranked in the top ten supply 8.5% to 10% of the sample.

Whole blood was collected in K2EDTA tubes by collaborating institutions according to the institutions' own protocols. For TCRbeta analysis, collaborators shipped samples in one of three forms: frozen whole blood, isolated PBMCs, or DNA extracted from either of those sample types. The paper's findings and limits, for the study overall: Clinical and demographic metadata were provided uncurated, with the amount varying by source and participant.

For this clone: No cognate antigen has been identified for it. Base qualities are not at hand, and no much larger clone is one base apart.

The sequence came from a man aged 40-49 years with active or convalescent COVID-19. The sample was peripheral blood.

Here the CDR3 is given as CASSSTTSGRGGGELFF. The nucleotide sequence is TGTGCCAGCAGTTCGACGACTAGCGGGAGGGGAGGCGGGGAGCTGTTTTTT. This chain is built from TRBV28 and TRBJ2-2; 14 of the junction bases match TRBD2. The CDR3 sequence holds 17 residues, the cysteine and phenylalanine included. The retained sequence is limited to the CDR3, 51 bases, with the frame set at the first base. Compared with germline, V lacks 4 bases and J lacks 7 bases; bases without a gene match: 8. CDR1 and CDR2 were assigned from the germline V gene as MDHEN and SYDVKM.